This T cell receptor beta chain was profiled in a study of blood T cell repertoires in COVID-19 (dated by TCRdb to the early 2020s). Context from the whole study: Samples covering the acute and convalescent phases of COVID-19 were provided by collaborators in the United States, Italy and Spain. The prospective study material was composed of cDNA or gDNA derived from T cells, B-cell-depleted T cells, or PBMCs. Subjects who had been exposed to COVID-19, were actively infected with it, or had recovered from it provided the deeply sampled blood TCRbeta repertoires that made up the dataset. The repertoires were released in a freely available public database intended as a resource for research on the immune response to SARS-CoV-2. Samples were obtained from the ongoing ImmuneRACE study (first 160 participants) and from about 1,300 subjects provided by 6 global collaborators. Nearly every sample came with metadata listing a de-identified subject ID, COVID-19 status, age in years and sex. Where available, HLA class I and class II types were obtained from metadata supplied by the sample provider rather than from assay-based typing.

V drops 1 base and J drops 0 bases, leaving 16 bases in between. The CDR3 goes from the cysteine to the phenylalanine over 17 residues. Only the CDR3 DNA is retained, 51 bases long and in frame from the first base. CDR1 and CDR2 (SGHAT, FQNNGV) derive from the germline V gene. In the prospective study, participants were roughly 18 to 100 years old, resided in fewer than 25 geographic areas of the United States, and were enrolled through a virtual design. Cohort assignment in the prospective study relied on participant-reported clinical history from a screening survey and a study questionnaire. For ImmuneRACE Cohort 3, a participant was defined as recovered based on two consecutive negative NP/OP PCR tests, clearance by a healthcare professional, or resolution of symptoms. In the prospective study, whole blood, serum and a nasopharyngeal or oropharyngeal swab were collected from each participant by mobile phlebotomists. Over an approximately 2-month period, participants in the prospective study had the option of providing additional blood draws and questionnaires. Before DNA extraction, blood samples from the prospective study were shipped at room temperature or frozen.

For this clone: There is no known antigen for this receptor. Per-base quality was not reported, and no clone a single base away is much larger than it.

TCRbeta CDR3 regions were amplified from genomic DNA using the immunoSEQ Assay, a bias-controlled multiplex PCR. The authors' analysis ran thus. The number of nucleated cells in each sample was estimated from the amplification of reference gene primers within the assay. To quantify the absolute abundance of each unique TCRbeta CDR3 rearrangement, sequence reads were collapsed and filtered. Productive Simpson clonality was computed per sample as the square root of Simpson's diversity index over productive rearrangements. Held by TCRdb, this immuneACCESS table contains in-frame sequences only and omits some clones. Under half of the omission traces to an unresolved V gene where checked; the cause of the rest is unknown. V, J and clone size are those of that table, while D and trimming were read from the DNA. The sample profile shows more than 200,000 clones; around 84% of them were found once. Jointly, the top ten make up 1.6% of the sample.

Results and caveats for the whole study, not just this receptor: The quantity of clinical and demographic metadata differed by source and by participant and was supplied without curation.

The source material was PBMCs or T cells enriched from blood (not recorded which). The source of this sequence is a woman between 50 and 59 years old who had recovered from COVID-19. The sequence is built from TRBV11-2 and TRBJ2-7; the D gene is possibly TRBD1, with 5 bases matching. CDR3 protein: CASSLGLTGHFSYEQYF. In nucleotides, the sequence is TGTGCCAGCAGCTTAGGATTGACCGGACATTTCTCCTACGAGCAGTACTTC.